The source of this T cell receptor beta chain is a study of identifying expanded T cells in peripheral blood. No infections or other immune events were documented during collection. Using immunoSEQ multiplex PCR, the repertoire was profiled, and TCRdb retains in-frame clones only, with some absent. The sample gives 85,000 to 95,000 clones, approximately 91% of which show up once; approximately 4% is in the top ten. With 3 bases removed from V and 3 bases from J, the gap between germline ends came to 12 bases. CDR1 and CDR2 (germline): SGDLS, YYNGEE. This CDR3 comprises 14 residues. The specimen was blood. The clonotype originates from a person aged 18-69 years in good health. The rearrangement joins TRBV9 to TRBJ2-5; the D gene could be TRBD1 or TRBD2 (6 bases each). CDR3 loop: CASSEGGLKETQYF. The CDR3 DNA sequence: TGTGCCAGCAGCGAGGGGGGACTGAAAGAGACCCAGTACTTC.